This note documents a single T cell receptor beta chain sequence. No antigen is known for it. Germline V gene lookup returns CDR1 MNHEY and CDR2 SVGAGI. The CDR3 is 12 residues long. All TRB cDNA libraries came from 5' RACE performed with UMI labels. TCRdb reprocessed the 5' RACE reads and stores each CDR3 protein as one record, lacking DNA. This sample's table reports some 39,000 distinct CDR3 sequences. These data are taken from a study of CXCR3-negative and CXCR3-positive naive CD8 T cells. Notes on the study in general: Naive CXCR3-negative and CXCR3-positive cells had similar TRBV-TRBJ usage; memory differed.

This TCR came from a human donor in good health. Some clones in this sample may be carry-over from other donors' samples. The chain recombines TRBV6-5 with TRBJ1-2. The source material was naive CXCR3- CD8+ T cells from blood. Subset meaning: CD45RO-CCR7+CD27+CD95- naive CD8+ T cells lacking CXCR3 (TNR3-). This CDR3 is CAAVTSNYGYTF.